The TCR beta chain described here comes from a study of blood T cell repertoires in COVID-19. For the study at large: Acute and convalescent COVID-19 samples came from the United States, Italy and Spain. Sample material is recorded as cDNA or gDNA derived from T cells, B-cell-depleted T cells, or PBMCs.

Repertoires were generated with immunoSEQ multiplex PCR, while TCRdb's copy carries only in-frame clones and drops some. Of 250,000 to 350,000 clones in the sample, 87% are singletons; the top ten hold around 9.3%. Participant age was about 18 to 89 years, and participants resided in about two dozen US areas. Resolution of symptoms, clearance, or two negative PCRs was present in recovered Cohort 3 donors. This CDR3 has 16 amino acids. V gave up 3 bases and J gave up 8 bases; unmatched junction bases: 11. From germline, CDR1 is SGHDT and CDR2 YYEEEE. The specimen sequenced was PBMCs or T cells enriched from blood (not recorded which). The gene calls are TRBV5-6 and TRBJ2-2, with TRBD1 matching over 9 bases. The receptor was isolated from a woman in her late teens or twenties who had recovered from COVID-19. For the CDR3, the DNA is TGTGCCAGCAGCTCTTTTGGGACAGGGATCGGGGGGGAGCTGTTTTTT. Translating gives CASSSFGTGIGGELFF.